The sample holds many counts of the clone carrying this T cell receptor (beta chain). Its antigen is not known. Each CDR3 protein is one row after TCRdb ran MiXCR on the 5' RACE reads. Altogether fewer than 75,000 distinct CDR3 sequences are present, over 9% being singletons, with the ten largest covering around a quarter. This record belongs to a study of T-cell memory formation after mild COVID-19. The CDR3 length is 17 residues. Points from the study as a whole: Pre-infection memory showed some responding clones, and this suggested that cross-reactive memory joined. Second-wave clones with a day 37 peak had unconfirmed SARS-CoV-2 specificity.

This TCR came from a man between 18 and 29 years old who had mild COVID-19 (a few samples of this study predate the infection). Cell type and time point are not known. The specimen sequenced was PBMCs or a T cell subset sorted from them (not recorded which). J is TRBJ2-3 and V is TRBV21-1. TRBV21-1 is labeled a pseudogene. Here the CDR3 DNA reads TGTGCCAGCAGCAAAGAGTGGCAAGGGTCTTCTGTAGATACGCAGTATTTT. Translating gives CASSKEWQGSSVDTQYF.